The T cell receptor (beta chain) under discussion was sequenced for a study of preoperative IRX-2 immunotherapy in early breast cancer. CDR3 length equals 12 residues. Germline lookup yields CDR1 SGHDN and CDR2 FVKESK. Documented treatment: preoperative locoregional IRX-2 cytokine immunotherapy. Samples came from a phase Ib trial of preoperative locoregional IRX-2 cytokine immunotherapy. There are a few counts of this clone. One end of the junction varies from germline; a read error may be responsible. Assay used: immunoSEQ multiplex PCR; TCRdb lists only in-frame clones, some missing. Of around 34,000 clones in the sample, under 85% were seen once.

This sequence originates from a human donor with breast cancer. The genes are TRBV14 and TRBJ2-1; 8 bases match TRBD2. The sample in question was lymph node tissue, obtained from a patient treated with IRX-2 immunotherapy. The CDR3 DNA reads TGTGCCAGCAGCCAAGAGGGAGCGGGAGCCGTCTTC. It specifies CASSQEGAGAVF.